This T cell receptor beta chain emerged from a study of blood T cell repertoires in COVID-19. At the level of the study: In each case, the material was cDNA or gDNA derived from T cells, B-cell-depleted T cells, or PBMCs.

The ends were cut back, 3 bases at V and 8 bases at J, with 16 bases in the middle. Germline CDR1 and CDR2: SEHNR and FQNEAQ (reference sequence). The length of the CDR3 is 15 residues. In the original workflow: For nucleated cells, counts were estimated from reference gene primer amplification. The data were produced by immunoSEQ multiplex PCR, yet TCRdb's version contains in-frame clones alone and is incomplete. V and J calls and clone size are given by that table; D and trimming were obtained from the DNA. The table has about 71,000 clones, 90% seen once. The V call is TRBV7-9, the J call TRBJ1-4, with D perhaps matching TRBD1 (6 bases). This receptor was taken from a woman aged 18-29 years with acute or convalescent COVID-19. Sequences were obtained from peripheral blood. Here the CDR3 DNA reads TGTGCCAGCAGCTTGGCCTGGGGGACAAACGAAAAACTGTTTTTT. Protein sequence: CASSLAWGTNEKLFF.